This paragraph reports one TCR beta chain. Its specificity is not known. PCR primers comprised 60 Vbeta and 13 Jbeta primers. The repertoire was sequenced with immunoSEQ multiplex PCR; TCRdb's copy has only in-frame clones and lacks some. Of some 200,000 clones in the sample, approximately 84% were seen once. The data are from a study of cytomegalovirus exposure and HLA in healthy donors. Study outcomes and limitations: As was reported, the classifier diagnosed cytomegalovirus status with high specificity and sensitivity. The study reported that TCR beta sequences accurately predicted HLA-A and HLA-B alleles in most subjects. Of the V segments, some could not be distinguished, including TRBV6-2 and TRBV6-3, and were excluded.

Deletions cut 6 bases from V and 5 bases from J, with 4 bases between. Germline V CDR1 and CDR2: MDHEN, SYDVKM. CDR3 length equals 10 residues. The rearrangement joins TRBV28 to TRBJ2-5; D call uncertain. This TCR came from a woman aged 40-49 years in good health and CMV-seronegative. Material: PBMCs. The CDR3 DNA is TGTGCCAGCAGCTCTGAGACCCAGTACTTC. Protein sequence: CASSSETQYF.